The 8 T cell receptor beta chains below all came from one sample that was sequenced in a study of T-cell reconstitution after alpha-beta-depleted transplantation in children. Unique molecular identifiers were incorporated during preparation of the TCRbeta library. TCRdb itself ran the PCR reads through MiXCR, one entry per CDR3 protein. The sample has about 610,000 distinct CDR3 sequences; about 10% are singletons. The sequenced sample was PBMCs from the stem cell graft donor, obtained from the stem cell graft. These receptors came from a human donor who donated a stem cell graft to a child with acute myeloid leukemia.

CDR3 bases: TGTGCCAGCTCACCCGCAACAGAGACCCAGTACTTC. The encoded protein is CASSPATETQYF. This chain connects TRBV18 to TRBJ2-5; no reliable D call. The CDR3 length is 12 residues. Trimming shortened V by 3 bases and J by 4 bases, and 6 bases separated the two germline ends. Germline V gives CDR1 KGHSH, CDR2 LQKENI.

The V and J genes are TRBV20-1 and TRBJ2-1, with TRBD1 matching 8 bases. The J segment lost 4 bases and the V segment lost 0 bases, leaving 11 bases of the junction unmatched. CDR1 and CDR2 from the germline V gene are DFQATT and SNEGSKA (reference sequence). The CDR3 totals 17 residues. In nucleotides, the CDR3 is TGCAGTGCTAGAGACCCGAGGCAGGGGGCATTGTACAATGAGCAGTTCTTC. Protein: CSARDPRQGALYNEQFF.

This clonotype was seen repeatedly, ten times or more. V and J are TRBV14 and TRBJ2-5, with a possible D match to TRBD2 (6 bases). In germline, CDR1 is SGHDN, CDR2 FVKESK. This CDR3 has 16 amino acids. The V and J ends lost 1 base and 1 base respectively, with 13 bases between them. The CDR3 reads CASSQGRGLGQETQYF. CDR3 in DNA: TGTGCCAGCAGCCAAGGGCGGGGTTTGGGCCAAGAGACCCAGTACTTC.

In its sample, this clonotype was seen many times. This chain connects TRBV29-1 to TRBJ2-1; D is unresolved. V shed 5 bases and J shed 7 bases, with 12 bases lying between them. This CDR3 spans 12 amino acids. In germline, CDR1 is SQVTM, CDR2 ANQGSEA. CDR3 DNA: TGCAGCGTTCACCTACGCAAGAATGAGCAGTTCTTC. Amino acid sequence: CSVHLRKNEQFF.

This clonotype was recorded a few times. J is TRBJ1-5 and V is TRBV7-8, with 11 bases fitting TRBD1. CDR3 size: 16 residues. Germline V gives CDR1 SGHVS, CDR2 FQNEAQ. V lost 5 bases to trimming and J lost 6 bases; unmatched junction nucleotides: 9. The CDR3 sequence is CASSIVGTGGPQPQHF. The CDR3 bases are TGTGCCAGCAGCATAGTAGGGACAGGGGGTCCTCAGCCCCAGCATTTT.

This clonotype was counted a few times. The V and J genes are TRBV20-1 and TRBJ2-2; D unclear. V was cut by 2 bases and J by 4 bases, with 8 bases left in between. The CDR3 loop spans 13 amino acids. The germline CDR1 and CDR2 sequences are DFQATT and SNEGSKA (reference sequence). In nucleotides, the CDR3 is TGCAGTGCTAGACCCCCGTCCACCGGGGAGCTGTTTTTT. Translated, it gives CSARPPSTGELFF.

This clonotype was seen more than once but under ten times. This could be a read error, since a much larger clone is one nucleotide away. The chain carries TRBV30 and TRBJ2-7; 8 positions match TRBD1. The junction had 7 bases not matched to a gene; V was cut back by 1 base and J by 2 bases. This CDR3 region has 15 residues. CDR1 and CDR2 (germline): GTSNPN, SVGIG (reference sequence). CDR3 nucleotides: TGTGCCTGGAGTGGGGCCGGGACAGGAGCCTACGAGCAGTACTTC. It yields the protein CAWSGAGTGAYEQYF.

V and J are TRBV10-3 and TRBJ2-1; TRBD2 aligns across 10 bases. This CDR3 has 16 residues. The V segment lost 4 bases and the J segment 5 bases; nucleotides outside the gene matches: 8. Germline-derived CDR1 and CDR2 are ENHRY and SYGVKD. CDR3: CAISGFTSGKDNEQFF. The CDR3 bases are TGTGCCATCAGTGGGTTCACTAGCGGGAAGGACAATGAGCAGTTCTTC.